There are a few counts of the clone carrying this TCR beta chain. This entry comes from a study of identical twins. TCRdb passed the 5' RACE reads through MiXCR, listing each CDR3 protein once. The repertoire holds 690,000 or so distinct CDR3 sequences, with approximately 9% as singletons. The CDR3 totals 18 residues. CDR1 is DFQATT, CDR2 SNEGSKA, per germline (reference sequence). The V end lost 2 bases, the J end lost 0 bases, and 20 bases lay between the germline ends. In addition, the sample was reused for a study of yellow fever vaccine responses in identical twins.

The sample taken for sequencing was PBMCs. The chain links TRBV20-1 to TRBJ2-1; D is perhaps TRBD2 (5 bases). This clonotype was sampled from a woman aged 18-29 years in good health. CDR3 sequence: CSARTDPNLAGSYNEQFF. CDR3 coding DNA: TGCAGTGCTAGAACCGACCCGAACCTAGCAGGCTCCTACAATGAGCAGTTCTTC.